This T cell receptor (beta chain) was documented in a study of response to subunit inactivated influenza vaccine. This clonotype was observed a few times. Each CDR3 protein is one row after TCRdb ran MiXCR on the RT-PCR reads. The sample yields 700,000 to 900,000 distinct CDR3 sequences, 21% seen once. This CDR3 is built from 14 residues. Per germline, CDR1 SEHNR and CDR2 FQNEAQ (reference sequence). The V end lost 5 bases, the J end lost 5 bases, and 16 bases lay between the germline ends. J is TRBJ2-7 and V is TRBV7-9; D call uncertain. The sequenced sample was PBMCs from blood, obtained about 5 days after vaccination. This receptor was obtained from a man aged 45-65 years who received an inactivated influenza vaccine. CDR3 sequence reads: CASSPSTVFNEQYF. The CDR3, as DNA: TGTGCCAGCAGCCCAAGCACGGTATTCAACGAGCAGTACTTC.